The 20 T cell receptor beta chains presented below share a single source sample, sequenced in a study of monozygotic twins with inflammatory bowel disease (dated by TCRdb to between 2018 and 2020). Receptor amplification or capture employed 5' RACE. Sequenced on an Illumina HiSeq 2500. TCRdb reprocessed the reads and provides one entry for every CDR3 protein sequence; no DNA is given. The data table for this sample lists more than 300,000 distinct CDR3 sequences. In total, the top ten clones hold roughly 5.2% of the sample. The sample consisted of blood. These receptors came from a human donor with ulcerative colitis or Crohn's disease, or a healthy co-twin of an affected twin (not recorded which).

V is TRBV5-5 and J is TRBJ2-3; no DNA is available, so the TRBD1 call from TCRdb remains unchecked. CDR1 SGHKS and CDR2 YYEKEE come from the germline V gene (reference sequence). This CDR3 has 14 residues. CDR3 in amino acids: CASSNPPVGDTQYF.

J is TRBJ2-5 and V is TRBV12-3 or TRBV12-4. This CDR3 is 15 amino acids long. The CDR3 protein is CASSFTLTLEETQYF.

The chain uses TRBV12-3 or TRBV12-4 and TRBJ2-7; checking the TCRdb D call of TRBD2 is not possible without DNA. This CDR3 spans 14 amino acids. The CDR3 protein is CASSLTGTSDEQYF.

The V call is TRBV5-1, the J call TRBJ2-3; TCRdb reports TRBD1, a call that lacks DNA to check it against. In germline, CDR1 is SGHRS, CDR2 YFSETQ. The CDR3 extends over 12 amino acids. The CDR3 here is CATKGGTDTQYF.

CDR3: CSATRTALETQYF. The rearrangement uses TRBV20-1 and TRBJ2-5; the D call from TCRdb, TRBD1, cannot be confirmed without DNA. CDR3 length: 13 residues. Per germline, CDR1 DFQATT and CDR2 SNEGSKA (reference sequence).

The J gene is TRBJ2-7, the V gene TRBV27; TCRdb selects TRBD2, and the lack of DNA leaves this call unchecked. Germline assignment: CDR1 MNHEY and CDR2 SMNVEV (reference sequence). The CDR3 extends over 14 amino acids. CDR3 residues: CASSYGGGTYEQYF.

The genes are TRBV15 and TRBJ2-1. The CDR3 is made up of 18 amino acids. The V gene's germline CDR1 is LNHNV and CDR2 YYDKDF (reference sequence). This CDR3 reads CATSRAGWTLMVSNEQFF.

The chain has TRBV5-1 and TRBJ2-3; the TCRdb D gene call, TRBD1, has no DNA to confirm it. Germline V CDR1 and CDR2: SGHRS, YFSETQ. CDR3 length equals 14 residues. CDR3: CASSGQGWADTQYF. Full variable domain (missing parts from reference TRBV5-1 and TRBJ2-3): KAGVTQTPRYLIKTRGQQVTLSCSPISGHRSVSWYQQTPGQGLQFLFEYFSETQRNKGNFPGRFSGRQFSNSRSEMNVSTLELGDSALYLCASSGQGWADTQYFGPGTRLTVL.

The chain joins TRBV5-6 to TRBJ2-3; checking the TCRdb D call of TRBD1 is not possible without DNA. This CDR3 spans 16 amino acids. Germline values: CDR1 SGHDT, CDR2 YYEEEE. This CDR3 is CASSPLGGGGPDTQYF.

CDR3 residues: CASQIELAGGRETQYF. The chain is built from TRBV5-1 and TRBJ2-5; TCRdb selects TRBD2, and the lack of DNA leaves this call unchecked. Germline CDR1 and CDR2: SGHRS and YFSETQ. This CDR3 spans 16 amino acids.

This rearrangement joins TRBV5-1 to TRBJ1-1; TCRdb's D call of TRBD1 is untestable without DNA. Germline V gives CDR1 SGHRS, CDR2 YFSETQ. This CDR3 has 14 residues. CDR3 residues: CASSLVAGDTEAFF.

The chain joins TRBV20-1 to TRBJ2-5; TCRdb's D call of TRBD1 is untestable without DNA. Germline V CDR1 and CDR2: DFQATT, SNEGSKA (reference sequence). The CDR3 loop spans 13 amino acids. Here the CDR3 reads CSATAGGGGTQYF.

The J gene is TRBJ1-6, the V gene TRBV28. The length of the CDR3 is 17 residues. Looked up from germline, CDR1 is MDHEN and CDR2 is SYDVKM. CDR3: CASRRRMVGSYNSPLHF.

V is TRBV28 and J is TRBJ1-5. There are 12 residues in the CDR3. Looked up from germline, CDR1 is MDHEN and CDR2 is SYDVKM. CDR3: CASSETFSPQHF.

The V call is TRBV7-8, the J call TRBJ2-5; TCRdb names TRBD1, which stays unverified in the absence of DNA. The CDR3 is 14 residues long. In germline, CDR1 is SGHVS, CDR2 FQNEAQ. The CDR3 region is CASRRYRAAETQYF.

This rearrangement joins TRBV5-4 to TRBJ1-2; the D gene TCRdb calls, TRBD1, cannot be checked with no DNA. The CDR3 is 13 amino acids. Germline V CDR1 and CDR2: SGHNT, YYREEE (reference sequence). CDR3 amino acids: CASSPEPGDGYTF.

The chain recombines TRBV20-1 with TRBJ1-1; without DNA, the TCRdb call of TRBD1 cannot be checked. The germline V gene has CDR1 DFQATT and CDR2 SNEGSKA (reference sequence). There are 13 residues in the CDR3. CDR3 amino acids: CSASIRGGTEAFF.

V gene TRBV3-1 combines with J gene TRBJ2-6; TCRdb selects TRBD1, and the lack of DNA leaves this call unchecked. This CDR3 has 17 residues. Germline lookup yields CDR1 LGHDT and CDR2 YNNKEL (reference sequence). The CDR3 sequence: CASSQGDGNSGANVLTF. Supplemented by reference TRBV3-1 and TRBJ2-6, the full variable domain reads DTAVSQTPKYLVTQMGNDKSIKCEQNLGHDTMYWYKQDSKKFLKIMFSYNNKELIINETVPNRFSPKSPDKAHLNLHINSLELGDSAVYFCASSQGDGNSGANVLTFGAGSRLTVL.

V and J are TRBV7-8 and TRBJ2-7; TCRdb returns TRBD1, unconfirmable since there is no DNA. This CDR3 contains 14 residues. CDR1 is SGHVS, CDR2 FQNEAQ, per germline. The CDR3 sequence is CASSLDPLLLEQYF.

The V and J genes are TRBV20-1 and TRBJ1-5; lacking DNA, the TRBD1 call made by TCRdb goes unchecked. This CDR3 is 15 amino acids long. Germline CDR1 DFQATT, CDR2 SNEGSKA (reference sequence). CDR3 amino acids: CSVPIPGQGDQPQHF.